A few counts support the clone carrying this TCR beta chain. This sample was taken from a study of T-cell reconstitution after alpha-beta-depleted transplantation in children. Preparation of the TCRbeta library involved a method that used unique molecular identifiers. TCRdb itself ran the PCR reads through MiXCR, one entry per CDR3 protein. The data show around 960,000 distinct CDR3 sequences, roughly 29% seen once. This sequence originates from a boy less than two years old who had a stem cell transplant for SCID, so the T cells may come from the graft donor. The sequencing here drew on PBMCs, mostly from graft donor cells, taken 360 days after TCRalphabeta/CD19-depleted stem cell transplant.

CDR3 loop: CASSFRGTRTLNEQFF. The CDR3, as DNA: TGTGCCAGCAGTTTCCGCGGGACTAGAACTCTTAATGAGCAGTTCTTC. The chain couples TRBV12-3 or TRBV12-4 to TRBJ2-1; 8 bases are shared with TRBD2. After removal of 3 bases from V and 7 bases from J, the junction contained 11 bases not matched to a gene. This CDR3 is built from 16 residues.